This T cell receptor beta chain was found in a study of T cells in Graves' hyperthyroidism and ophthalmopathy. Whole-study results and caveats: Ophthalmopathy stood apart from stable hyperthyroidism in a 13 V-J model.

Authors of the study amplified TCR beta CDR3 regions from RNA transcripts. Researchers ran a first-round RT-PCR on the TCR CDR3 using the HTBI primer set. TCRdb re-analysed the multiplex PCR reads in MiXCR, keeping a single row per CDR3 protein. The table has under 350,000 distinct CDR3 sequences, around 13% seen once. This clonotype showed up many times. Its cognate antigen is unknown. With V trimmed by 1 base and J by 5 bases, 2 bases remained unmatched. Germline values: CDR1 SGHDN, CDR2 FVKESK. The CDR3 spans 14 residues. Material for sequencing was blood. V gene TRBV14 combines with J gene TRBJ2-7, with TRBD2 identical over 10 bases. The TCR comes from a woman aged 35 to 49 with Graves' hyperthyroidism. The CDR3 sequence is CASSQGLAGDEQYF. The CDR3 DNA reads TGTGCCAGCAGCCAAGGACTAGCGGGTGACGAGCAGTACTTC.